Sequencing of this T cell receptor beta chain was carried out in a study of cytomegalovirus exposure and HLA in healthy donors. PCR employed 60 Vbeta and 13 Jbeta primers. Some clones are missing from TCRdb's copy, which holds only in-frame ones; the method was immunoSEQ multiplex PCR. The sample has fewer than 250,000 clones; around 85% are singletons. General study points: V- and J-gene trimming in TCR beta was tied to a missense DCLRE1C variant by an analysis performed later.

The ends were cut back, 0 bases at V and 0 bases at J, with 9 bases in the middle. Germline V CDR1 and CDR2: SGDLS, YYNGEE. CDR3 length equals 15 residues. As to this clone: Its antigen is unknown.

This TCR was sampled from a girl aged 2 to 9 in good health and CMV-seronegative. Sequenced material: PBMCs. The chain recombines TRBV9 with TRBJ1-1; the D is unclear. The CDR3 loop is CASSVDEGLNTEAFF. The DNA for the CDR3 is TGTGCCAGCAGCGTAGATGAGGGTCTGAACACTGAAGCTTTCTTT.